The 2 T cell receptor beta chains listed next were all sequenced from one sample in a study of blood T cells in healthy people across ages (dated by TCRdb to the mid-2010s). The protocol used for the library was 5' RACE. This sample was sequenced with an Illumina HiSeq 2500. A second about 7 to 11 cycle PCR used a sample-barcoded 5' primer and a J-beta primer mix. TCRdb took the public reads, trimmed them with fastp at Q25, ran MiXCR for clone calling and kept in-frame beta chains. When rows share a CDR3 protein, they turn into one entry using the most common DNA and genes. The sample contains about 1.6 million distinct CDR3 sequences, 34% of them found a single time. Of the sample, around 10% falls within the top ten clones. The sequencing input was blood. The source of these receptors is a woman younger than 45 in good health.

This clonotype has only a few counts. J is TRBJ1-6 and V is TRBV20-1; D gene ambiguous. The CDR3 spans 13 residues. V was pared by 5 bases and J by 9 bases, with 14 bases between. Germline CDR1 and CDR2: DFQATT and SNEGSKA (reference sequence). In nucleotides, the CDR3 is TGCAGTGCTCTCCGGGCGTGGGGTTCACCCCTCCACTTT. This translates into CSALRAWGSPLHF.

A few counts support this clonotype. J is TRBJ2-3 and V is TRBV7-3; no firm D call. Deletions cut 5 bases from V and 0 bases from J, with 9 bases between. Germline values: CDR1 SGHTA, CDR2 FQGTGA. The CDR3 runs 14 residues. The CDR3 nucleotides are TGTGCCAGCAGCCAAACTCCAAGCACAGATACGCAGTATTTT. As protein: CASSQTPSTDTQYF.